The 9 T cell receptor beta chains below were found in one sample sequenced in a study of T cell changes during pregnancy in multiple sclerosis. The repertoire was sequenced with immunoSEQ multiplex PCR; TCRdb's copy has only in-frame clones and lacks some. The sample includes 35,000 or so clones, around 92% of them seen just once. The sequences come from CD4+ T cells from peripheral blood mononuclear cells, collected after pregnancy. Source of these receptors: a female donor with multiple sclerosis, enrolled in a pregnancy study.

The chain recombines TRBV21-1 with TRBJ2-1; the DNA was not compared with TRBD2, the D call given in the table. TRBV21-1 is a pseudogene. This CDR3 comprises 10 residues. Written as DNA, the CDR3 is TGTGCCAGAAAGCACGATGAGCAGTTCTTC. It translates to CARKHDEQFF.

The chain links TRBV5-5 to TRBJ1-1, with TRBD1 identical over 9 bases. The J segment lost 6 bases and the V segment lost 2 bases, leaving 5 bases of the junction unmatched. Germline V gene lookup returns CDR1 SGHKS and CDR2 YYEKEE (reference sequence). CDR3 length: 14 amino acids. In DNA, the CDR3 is TGTGCCAGCAGCTTAAAGACAGGGGGAGCTGAAGCTTTCTTT. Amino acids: CASSLKTGGAEAFF.

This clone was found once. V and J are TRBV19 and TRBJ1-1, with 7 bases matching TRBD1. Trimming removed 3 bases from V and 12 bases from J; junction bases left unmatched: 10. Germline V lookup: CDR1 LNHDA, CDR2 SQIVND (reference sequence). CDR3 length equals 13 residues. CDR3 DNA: TGTGCCAGTAGTATCAAAAGGACAGGCGTGACTTTCTTT. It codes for CASSIKRTGVTFF.

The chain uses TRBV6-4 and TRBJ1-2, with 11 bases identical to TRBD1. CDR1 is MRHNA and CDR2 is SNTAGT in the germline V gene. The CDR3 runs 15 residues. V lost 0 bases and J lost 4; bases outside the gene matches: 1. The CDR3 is CASSDSGQGAYGYTF. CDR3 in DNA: TGTGCCAGCAGTGACTCCGGACAGGGGGCCTATGGCTACACCTTC.

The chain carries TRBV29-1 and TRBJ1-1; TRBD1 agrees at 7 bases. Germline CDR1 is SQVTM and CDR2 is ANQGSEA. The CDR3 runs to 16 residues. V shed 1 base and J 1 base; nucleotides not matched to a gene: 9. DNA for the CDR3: TGCAGCGTTGAAGCCCTCCGACAGGGTCCGAACACTGAAGCTTTCTTT. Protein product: CSVEALRQGPNTEAFF.

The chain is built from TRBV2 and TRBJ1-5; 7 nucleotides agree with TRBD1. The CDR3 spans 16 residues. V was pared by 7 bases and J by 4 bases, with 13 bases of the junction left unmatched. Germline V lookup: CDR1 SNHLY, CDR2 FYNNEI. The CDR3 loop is CASTRGGQRFNQPQHF. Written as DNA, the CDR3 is TGTGCCAGCACCCGAGGGGGCCAACGTTTTAATCAGCCCCAGCATTTT.

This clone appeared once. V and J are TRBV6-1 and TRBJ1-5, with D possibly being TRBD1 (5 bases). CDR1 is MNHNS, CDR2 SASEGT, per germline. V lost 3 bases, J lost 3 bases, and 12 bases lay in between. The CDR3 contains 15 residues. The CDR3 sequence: CASSEGGDINQPQHF. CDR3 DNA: TGTGCCAGCAGTGAGGGAGGGGATATCAATCAGCCCCAGCATTTT.

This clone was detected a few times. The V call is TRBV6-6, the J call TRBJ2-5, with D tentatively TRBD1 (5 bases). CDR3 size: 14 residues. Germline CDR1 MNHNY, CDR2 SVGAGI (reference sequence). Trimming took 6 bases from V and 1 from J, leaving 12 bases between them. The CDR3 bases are TGTGCCAGCAGACCAGGGCAGCTCCAAGAGACCCAGTACTTC. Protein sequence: CASRPGQLQETQYF.

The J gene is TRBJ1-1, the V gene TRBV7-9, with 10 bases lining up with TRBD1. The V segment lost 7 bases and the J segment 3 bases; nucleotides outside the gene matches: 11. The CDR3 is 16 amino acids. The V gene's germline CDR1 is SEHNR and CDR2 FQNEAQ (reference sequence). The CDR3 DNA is TGTGCCAGCATCGTCCCGGGACAGGGGAAGGACACTGAAGCTTTCTTT. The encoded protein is CASIVPGQGKDTEAFF.